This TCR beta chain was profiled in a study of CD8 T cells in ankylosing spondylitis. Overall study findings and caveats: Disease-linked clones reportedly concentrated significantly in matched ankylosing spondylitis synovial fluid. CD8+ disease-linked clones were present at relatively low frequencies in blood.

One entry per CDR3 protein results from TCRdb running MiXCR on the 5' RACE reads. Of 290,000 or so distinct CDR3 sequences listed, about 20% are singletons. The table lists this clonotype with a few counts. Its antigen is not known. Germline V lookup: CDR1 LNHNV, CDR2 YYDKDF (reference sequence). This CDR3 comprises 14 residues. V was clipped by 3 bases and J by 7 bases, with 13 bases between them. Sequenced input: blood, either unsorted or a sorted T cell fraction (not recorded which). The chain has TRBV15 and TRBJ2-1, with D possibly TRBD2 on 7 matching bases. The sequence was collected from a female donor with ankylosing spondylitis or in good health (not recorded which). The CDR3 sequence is CATSSGRGGNEQFF. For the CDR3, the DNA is TGTGCCACCAGCAGTGGCAGGGGAGGGAATGAGCAGTTCTTC.